This paragraph covers one T cell receptor (beta chain) sequence. Antigen: not known. V lost 7 bases and J lost 4; bases outside the gene matches: 8. The CDR3 covers 16 residues. Germline CDR1 reads LNHDA; CDR2 reads SQIVND (reference sequence). With a J-beta primer mix and a sample-barcoded 5' primer, a second PCR ran about 7 to 12 cycles. TCRdb passed the 5' RACE reads through MiXCR, listing each CDR3 protein once. The data hold about 1 million distinct CDR3 sequences, with more than 40% observed a single time. This sample was included in a study of blood T cells in healthy people across ages. Study-wide results and caveats: Higher diversity and more naive CD4+ cells were features of long-lived donors, compared to aged donors.

This receptor was identified in a woman aged 55-70 years in good health. Sequenced material: blood. The chain has TRBV19 and TRBJ2-2; the match to TRBD1 covers 11 bases. CDR3 region: CASTLKGTGGTGELFF. DNA for the CDR3: TGTGCCAGTACCCTAAAGGGGACAGGGGGCACCGGGGAGCTGTTTTTT.